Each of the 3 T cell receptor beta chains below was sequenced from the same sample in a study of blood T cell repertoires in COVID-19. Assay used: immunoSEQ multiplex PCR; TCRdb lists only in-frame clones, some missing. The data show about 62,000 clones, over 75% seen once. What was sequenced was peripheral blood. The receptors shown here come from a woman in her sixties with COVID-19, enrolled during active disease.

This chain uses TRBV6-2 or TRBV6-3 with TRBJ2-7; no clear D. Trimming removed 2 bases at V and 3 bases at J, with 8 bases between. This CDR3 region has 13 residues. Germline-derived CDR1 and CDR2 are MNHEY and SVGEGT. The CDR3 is CASSYDRSYEQYF. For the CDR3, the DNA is TGTGCCAGCAGTTACGACCGGAGCTACGAGCAGTACTTC.

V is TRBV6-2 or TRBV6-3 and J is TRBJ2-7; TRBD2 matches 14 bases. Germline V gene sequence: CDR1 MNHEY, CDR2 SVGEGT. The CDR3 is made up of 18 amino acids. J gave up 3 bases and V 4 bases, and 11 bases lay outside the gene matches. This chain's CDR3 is CASSSRTSGRPDLYEQYF. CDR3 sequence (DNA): TGTGCCAGCAGTTCTCGGACTAGCGGGAGGCCTGATCTCTACGAGCAGTACTTC.

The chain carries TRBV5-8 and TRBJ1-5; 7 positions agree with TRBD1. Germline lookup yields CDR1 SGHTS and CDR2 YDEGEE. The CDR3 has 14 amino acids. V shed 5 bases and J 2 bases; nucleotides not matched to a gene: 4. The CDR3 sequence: CASRDRKGNQPQHF. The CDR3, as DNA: TGTGCCAGCAGGGACAGGAAGGGCAATCAGCCCCAGCATTTT.